Included here is one T cell receptor (beta chain) sequence, with context. Per the authors' pipeline: The authors estimated nucleated cell counts from reference gene primer amplification. Method: immunoSEQ multiplex PCR; TCRdb's copy keeps in-frame clones and lacks some. V, J and clone size are taken as reported in that table, and D and trimming were inferred from the DNA itself. The table has 250,000 to 300,000 clones, about 93% seen once. Recovered participants had two consecutive negative NP/OP PCR tests, healthcare professional clearance, or symptom resolution. The CDR3 length is 13 residues. The ends lost 6 bases at V and 5 bases at J; junction bases unmatched: 6. Looked up from germline, CDR1 is SGHAT and CDR2 is FQDESV (reference sequence). The entry originates in a study of blood T cell repertoires in COVID-19.

The specimen was PBMCs or T cells enriched from blood (not recorded which). The chain is built from TRBV11-1 and TRBJ2-7, with TRBD1 matching over 8 bases. The source of this sequence is a woman in her twenties or thirties who had recovered from COVID-19. In DNA form, the CDR3 reads TGTGCCAGCAGACGGACAGGGTTAGACGAGCAGTACTTC. Its protein product is CASRRTGLDEQYF.